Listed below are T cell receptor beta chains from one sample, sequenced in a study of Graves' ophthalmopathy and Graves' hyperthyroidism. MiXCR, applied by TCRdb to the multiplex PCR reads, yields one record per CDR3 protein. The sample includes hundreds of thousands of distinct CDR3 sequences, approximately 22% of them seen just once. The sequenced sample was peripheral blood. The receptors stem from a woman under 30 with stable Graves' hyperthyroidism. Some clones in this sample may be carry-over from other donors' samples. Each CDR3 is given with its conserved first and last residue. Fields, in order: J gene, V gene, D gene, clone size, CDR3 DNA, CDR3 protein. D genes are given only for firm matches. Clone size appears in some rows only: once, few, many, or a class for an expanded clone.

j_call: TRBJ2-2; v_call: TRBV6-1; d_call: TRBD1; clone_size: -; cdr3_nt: TGTGCCAGCGCGGGACAGGTGAACACCGGGGAGCTGTTTTTT; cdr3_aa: CASAGQVNTGELFF
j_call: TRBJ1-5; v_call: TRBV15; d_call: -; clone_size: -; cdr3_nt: TGTGCCACCAGCAGGGAACTTTTAACAGGGTTGGATCAGCCCCAGCATTTT; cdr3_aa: CATSRELLTGLDQPQHF
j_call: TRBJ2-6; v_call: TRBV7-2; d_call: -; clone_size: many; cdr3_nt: TGTGCCAGCAGCTTATTCAGGGCTGGGGCCAACGTCCTGACTTTC; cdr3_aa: CASSLFRAGANVLTF
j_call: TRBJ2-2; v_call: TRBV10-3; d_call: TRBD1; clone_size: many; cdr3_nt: TGTGCCATCAGTGAGGTGGACAGGGTCACCGGGGAGCTGTTTTTT; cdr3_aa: CAISEVDRVTGELFF
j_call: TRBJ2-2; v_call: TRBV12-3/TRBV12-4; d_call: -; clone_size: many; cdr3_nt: TGTGCCAGCAGTTTAGGATACCAGTCAACCGGGGAGCTGTTTTTT; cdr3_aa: CASSLGYQSTGELFF
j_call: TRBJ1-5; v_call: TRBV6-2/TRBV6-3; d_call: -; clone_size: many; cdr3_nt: TGTGCCAGCAGTCACCGGGACACCTATAGCAATCAGCCCCAGCATTTT; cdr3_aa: CASSHRDTYSNQPQHF
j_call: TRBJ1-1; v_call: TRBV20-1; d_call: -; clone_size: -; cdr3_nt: TGCAGTGCAGCAGAAGCTTTCTTT; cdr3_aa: CSAAEAFF
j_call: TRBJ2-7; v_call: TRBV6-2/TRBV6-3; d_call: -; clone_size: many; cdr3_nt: TGTGCCACCTATGTAAGTGGGGGCGGCGAGCAGTACTTC; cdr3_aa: CATYVSGGGEQYF
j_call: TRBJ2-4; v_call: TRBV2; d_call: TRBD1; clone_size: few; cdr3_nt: TGTGCCAGCAGCCCCTCACAGGGGGCTGCCAAAAACATTCGGTACTTC; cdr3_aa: CASSPSQGAAKNIRYF
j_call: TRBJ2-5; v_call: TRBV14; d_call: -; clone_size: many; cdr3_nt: TGTGCCAGCAGCCTGGGACCATTTGGGACCCAGTACTTC; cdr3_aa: CASSLGPFGTQYF
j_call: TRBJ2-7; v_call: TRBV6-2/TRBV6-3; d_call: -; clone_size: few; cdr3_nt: TGTGCCAGCAGTTCGAGAGATCAAGGCGAGCAGTACTTC; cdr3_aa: CASSSRDQGEQYF
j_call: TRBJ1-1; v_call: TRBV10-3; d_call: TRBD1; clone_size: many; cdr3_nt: TGTGCCATCAGATATTCGACAGGGTCTGAAGAAGCTTTCTTT; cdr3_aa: CAIRYSTGSEEAFF
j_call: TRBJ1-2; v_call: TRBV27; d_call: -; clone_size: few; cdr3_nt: TGTGCCAGCAGCACTCAGGCGGACTATGGCTACACCTTC; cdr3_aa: CASSTQADYGYTF
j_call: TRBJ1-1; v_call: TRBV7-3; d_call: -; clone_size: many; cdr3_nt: TGTGCCAGTAGTAGGGGACGGAACACTGAAGCTTTCTTT; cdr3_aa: CASSRGRNTEAFF
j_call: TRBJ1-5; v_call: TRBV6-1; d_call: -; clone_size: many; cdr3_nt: TGTGCCAGCAGCCGTACCGGGGGCGGCGGGCAGCCCCAGCATTTT; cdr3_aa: CASSRTGGGGQPQHF
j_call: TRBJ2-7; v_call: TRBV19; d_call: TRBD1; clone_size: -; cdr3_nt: TGTGCCAGTAGTACCGGGGACAGGGGGACCTACGAGCAGTACTTC; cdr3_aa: CASSTGDRGTYEQYF
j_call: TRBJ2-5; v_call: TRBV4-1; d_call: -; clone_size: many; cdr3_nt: TGCGCCAGCAGCCAAGTTCAGGGTGGGGAGACCCAGTACTTC; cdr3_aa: CASSQVQGGETQYF
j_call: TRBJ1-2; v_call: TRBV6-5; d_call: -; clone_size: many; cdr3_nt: TGTGCCAGCAACAAGAGGACGGGGGATGGCTACACCTTC; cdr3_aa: CASNKRTGDGYTF
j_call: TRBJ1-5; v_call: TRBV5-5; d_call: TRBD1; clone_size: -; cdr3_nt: TGTGCCAGCAGCTCGGACAGGGTCGTTAATCAGCCCCAGCATTTT; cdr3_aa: CASSSDRVVNQPQHF
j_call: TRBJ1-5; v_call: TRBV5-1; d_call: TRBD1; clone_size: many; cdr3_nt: TGCGCCAGGAAACAGGGGGTCGCCAATCAGCCCCAGCATTTT; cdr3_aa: CARKQGVANQPQHF
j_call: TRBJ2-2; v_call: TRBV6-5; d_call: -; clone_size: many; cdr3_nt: TGTGCCAGCAGTACCTTCCCGGTAACAGGGCCGTGGGAGCTGTTTTTT; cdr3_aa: CASSTFPVTGPWELFF
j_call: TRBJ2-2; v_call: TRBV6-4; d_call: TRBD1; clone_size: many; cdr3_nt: TGTGCCAGCAGTATAAGGCCCCCGGGACAGGGCACCGGGGAGCTGTTTTTT; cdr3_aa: CASSIRPPGQGTGELFF
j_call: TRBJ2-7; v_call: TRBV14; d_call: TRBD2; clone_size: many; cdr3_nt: TGTGCCAGCTGGACTAGCGGGTCGGCCTACGAGCAGTACTTC; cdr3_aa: CASWTSGSAYEQYF
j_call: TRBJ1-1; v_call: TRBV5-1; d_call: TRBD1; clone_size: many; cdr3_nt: TGCGCCAGCAGCCACGGGACAGGCCTTGGGGTGACTGAAGCTTTCTTT; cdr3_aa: CASSHGTGLGVTEAFF
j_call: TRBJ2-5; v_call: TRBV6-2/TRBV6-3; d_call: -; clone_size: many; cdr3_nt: TGTGCCAGCAGGCTGGGGACTTGGGTCCAGACCCAGTACTTC; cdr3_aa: CASRLGTWVQTQYF
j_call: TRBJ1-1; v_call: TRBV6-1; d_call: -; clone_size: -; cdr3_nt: TGTGCCAGCAAGGGGGGTACGAACACTGAAGCTTTCTTT; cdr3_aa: CASKGGTNTEAFF